This TCR beta chain was recovered during a study of cytomegalovirus exposure and HLA in healthy donors. Study outcomes and limitations: A previous analysis found most TCR beta V segments productive roughly 87% or roughly 30% of the time. Associated with cytomegalovirus, according to the listing, were 170 or so TCR beta chains.

Donors in the study were healthy people who gave bone marrow. In its sample, this clone was seen a few times. Antigen unknown. The PCR ran on 60 Vbeta and 13 Jbeta primers. Profiling relied on immunoSEQ multiplex PCR, and the TCRdb table lists in-frame clones only, not all of them. Of over 150,000 clones detected, roughly three quarters appear once; the ten largest clones hold around 13%. Germline-derived CDR1 and CDR2 are KGHSH and LQKENI. The V and J ends lost 2 bases and 2 bases, in that order; junction bases with no gene match: 2. CDR3 size: 14 residues. The material sequenced was PBMCs. This chain uses TRBV18 with TRBJ1-1, with TRBD1 matching over 7 bases. The receptor comes from a woman aged 45-60 years in good health and CMV-seropositive. CDR3 protein: CASSPNRGNTEAFF. Here the CDR3 DNA reads TGTGCCAGCTCACCAAACAGGGGCAACACTGAAGCTTTCTTT. Full variable domain (outside the CDR3, taken from reference TRBV18 and TRBJ1-1): NAGVMQNPRHLVRRRGQEARLRCSPMKGHSHVYWYRQLPEEGLKFMVYLQKENIIDESGMPKERFSAEFPKEGPSILRIQQVVRGDSAAYFCASSPNRGNTEAFFGQGTRLTVV.